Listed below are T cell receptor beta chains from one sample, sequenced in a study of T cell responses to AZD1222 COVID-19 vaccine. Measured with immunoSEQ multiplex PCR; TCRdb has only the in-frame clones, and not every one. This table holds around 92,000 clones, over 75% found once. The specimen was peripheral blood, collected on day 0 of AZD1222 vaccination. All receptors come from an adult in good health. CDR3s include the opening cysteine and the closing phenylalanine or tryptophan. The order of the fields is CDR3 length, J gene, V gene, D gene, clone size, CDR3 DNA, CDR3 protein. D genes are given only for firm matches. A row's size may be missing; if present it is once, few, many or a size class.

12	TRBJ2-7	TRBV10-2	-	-	TGCGCCAGCAGTGAGTCGACTTGGGAGCAGTACTTC	CASSESTWEQYF
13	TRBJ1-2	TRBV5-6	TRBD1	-	TGTGCCAGCAGCTTAGACAGGGGGCATGGCTACACCTTC	CASSLDRGHGYTF
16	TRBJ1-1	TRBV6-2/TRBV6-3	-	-	TGTGCCAGCAGTCTAAACAGGGTGCTCTCGAACACTGAAGCTTTCTTT	CASSLNRVLSNTEAFF
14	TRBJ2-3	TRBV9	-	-	TGTGCCAGCAGCGTAATCGGGACCCCTCATACGCAGTATTTT	CASSVIGTPHTQYF
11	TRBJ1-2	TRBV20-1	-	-	TGCAGTGCTAGCCCTAACTATGGCTACACCTTC	CSASPNYGYTF
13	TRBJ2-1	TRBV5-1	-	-	TGCGCCAGCAGCTTTGCAGGGTGGAATGAGCAGTTCTTC	CASSFAGWNEQFF
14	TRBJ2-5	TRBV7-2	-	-	TGTGCCAGCAGCTCCGGTCGATCCGGGGAGACCCAGTACTTC	CASSSGRSGETQYF
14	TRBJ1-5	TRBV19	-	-	TGTGCCAGTAGTATTTGGTCGGGAGATCAGCCCCAGCATTTT	CASSIWSGDQPQHF
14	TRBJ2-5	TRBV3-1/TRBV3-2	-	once	TGTGCCAGCAGCCAAGTGAGAGTCTCAGAGACCCAGTACTTC	CASSQVRVSETQYF
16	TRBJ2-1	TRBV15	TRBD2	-	TGTGCCACCAGCAGAGAACTAGCGGGGACCTACAATGAGCAGTTCTTC	CATSRELAGTYNEQFF
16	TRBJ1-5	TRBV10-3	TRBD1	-	TGTGCCATCAGTGAACGGGAAGGGGGCGGCAATCAGCCCCAGCATTTT	CAISEREGGGNQPQHF
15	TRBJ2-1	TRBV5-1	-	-	TGCGCCAGCAGCTCCGATGGGGAGGTCTACAATGAGCAGTTCTTC	CASSSDGEVYNEQFF
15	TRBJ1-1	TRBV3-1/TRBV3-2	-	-	TGTGCCAGCAGGGTGGGGTTGGAAGGTTGGACTGAAGCTTTCTTT	CASRVGLEGWTEAFF
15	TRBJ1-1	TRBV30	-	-	TGTGCCTGGAGTCGATCCAGGGTACTGAACACTGAAGCTTTCTTT	CAWSRSRVLNTEAFF
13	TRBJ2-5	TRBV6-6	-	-	TGTGCCAGCACCCCCCGGCTCCAAGAGACCCAGTACTTC	CASTPRLQETQYF
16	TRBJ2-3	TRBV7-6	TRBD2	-	TGTGCCAGCAGCCGGACTAGTTCCTCTTCCACAGATACGCAGTATTTT	CASSRTSSSSTDTQYF
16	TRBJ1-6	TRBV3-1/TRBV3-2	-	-	TGTGCCAGCAGCCAAGCTCAGGGAAGGAGCGGTTCACCCCTCCACTTT	CASSQAQGRSGSPLHF
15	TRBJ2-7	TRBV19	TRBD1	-	TGTGCCAGTAGCTCACAGGGGAAAGGTTCCTACGAGCAGTACTTC	CASSSQGKGSYEQYF
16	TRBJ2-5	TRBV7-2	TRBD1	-	TGTGCCAGCGGGACAACGCGGAGCGGGACAGGGGAGACCCAGTACTTC	CASGTTRSGTGETQYF
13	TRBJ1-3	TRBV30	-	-	TGTGCCTGGGGGCGGACCTCTGGAAACACCATATATTTT	CAWGRTSGNTIYF
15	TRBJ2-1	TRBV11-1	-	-	TGTGCCAGCAGCACACCTTTTGGGGGAGGAAATGAGCAGTTCTTC	CASSTPFGGGNEQFF
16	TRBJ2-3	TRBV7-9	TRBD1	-	TGTGCCAGCAGCCGTTGGGACAGGGGTTTAACAGATACGCAGTATTTT	CASSRWDRGLTDTQYF
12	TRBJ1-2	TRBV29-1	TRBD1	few	TGCAGCGTTGATACAGGGGTTTATGGCTACACCTTC	CSVDTGVYGYTF
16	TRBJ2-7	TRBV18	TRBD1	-	TGTGCCAGCTCCCCGCAGGGGGCGCAAGGGGCCCACGAGCAGTACTTC	CASSPQGAQGAHEQYF
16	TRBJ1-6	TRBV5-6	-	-	TGTGCCAGCAGCTTGGCAGGGTTCCTATCTAATTCACCCCTCCACTTT	CASSLAGFLSNSPLHF
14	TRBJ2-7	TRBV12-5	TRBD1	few	TGTGCTAGTGCTTGGACAGGGAAACCCTACGAGCAGTACTTC	CASAWTGKPYEQYF
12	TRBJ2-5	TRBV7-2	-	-	TGTGCCAGCAGCCTGGGCCAAGAGACCCAGTACTTC	CASSLGQETQYF
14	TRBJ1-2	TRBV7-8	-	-	TGTGCCAGCAGCTCGAGGGGGGACAAGACCCTTTGCACCTTC	CASSSRGDKTLCTF
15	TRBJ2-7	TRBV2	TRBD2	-	TGTGCCAGCAGACCACTAGCGGGAGGGACCTACGAGCAGTACTTC	CASRPLAGGTYEQYF
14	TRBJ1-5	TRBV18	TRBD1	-	TGTGCCAGCTCACCAGGGACAGGGGGTCAGCCCCAGCATTTT	CASSPGTGGQPQHF
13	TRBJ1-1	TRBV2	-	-	TGTGCCAGCAGTACAGATGACACCCTGAAGCTTTTCTTT	CASSTDDTLKLFF
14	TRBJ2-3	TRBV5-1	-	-	TGCGCCAGCGGGCGGGGAGCTAGCACAGATACGCAGTATTTT	CASGRGASTDTQYF
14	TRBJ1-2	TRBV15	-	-	TGTGCCACCAGCCCTAGGGCAGGGGACTATGGCTACACCTTC	CATSPRAGDYGYTF
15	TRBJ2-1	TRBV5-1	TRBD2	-	TGCGCCAGCAGCATGGCTGGGGGGGCCTACAATGAGCAGTTCTTC	CASSMAGGAYNEQFF
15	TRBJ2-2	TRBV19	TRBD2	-	TGTGCCAGTACCTCCGGGGACTACCGGGACGGGGAGCTGTTTTTT	CASTSGDYRDGELFF
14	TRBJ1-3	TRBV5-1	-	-	TGCGCCAGCAGCTTGGGGACGGCTGGAAACACCATATATTTT	CASSLGTAGNTIYF
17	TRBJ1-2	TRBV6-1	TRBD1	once	TGTGCCAGCAGTGAAACGGGACAGGGGTTATTTAACTATGGCTACACCTTC	CASSETGQGLFNYGYTF
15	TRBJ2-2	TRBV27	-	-	TGTGCCAGCAGTCCCTCTAGGGTCGGCACCGGGGAGCTGTTTTTT	CASSPSRVGTGELFF
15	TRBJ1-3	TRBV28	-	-	TGTGCCAGCAGTCCGGACCTCTACTCTGGAAACACCATATATTTT	CASSPDLYSGNTIYF